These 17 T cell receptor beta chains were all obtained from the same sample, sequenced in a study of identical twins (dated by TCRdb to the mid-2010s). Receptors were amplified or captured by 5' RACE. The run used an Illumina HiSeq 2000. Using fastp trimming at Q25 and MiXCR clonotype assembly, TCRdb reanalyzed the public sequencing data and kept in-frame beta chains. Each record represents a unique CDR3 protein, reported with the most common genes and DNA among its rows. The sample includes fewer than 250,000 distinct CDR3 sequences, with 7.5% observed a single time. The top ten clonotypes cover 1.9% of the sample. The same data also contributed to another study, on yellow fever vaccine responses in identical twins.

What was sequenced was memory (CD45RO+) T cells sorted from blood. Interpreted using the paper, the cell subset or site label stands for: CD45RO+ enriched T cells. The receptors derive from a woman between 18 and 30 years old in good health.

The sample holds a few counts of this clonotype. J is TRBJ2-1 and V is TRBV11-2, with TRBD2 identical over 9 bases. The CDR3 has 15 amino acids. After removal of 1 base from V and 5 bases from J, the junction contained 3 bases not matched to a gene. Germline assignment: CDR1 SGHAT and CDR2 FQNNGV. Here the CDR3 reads CASSLVVAGDNEQFF. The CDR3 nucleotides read TGTGCCAGCAGCTTAGTCGTAGCGGGAGACAATGAGCAGTTCTTC.

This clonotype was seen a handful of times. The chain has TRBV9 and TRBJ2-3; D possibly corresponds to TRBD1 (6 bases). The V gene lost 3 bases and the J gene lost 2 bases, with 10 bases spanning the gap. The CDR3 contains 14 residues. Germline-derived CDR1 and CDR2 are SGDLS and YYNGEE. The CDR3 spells CASSDGQPTDTQYF. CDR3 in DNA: TGTGCCAGCAGCGACGGACAGCCCACAGATACGCAGTATTTT.

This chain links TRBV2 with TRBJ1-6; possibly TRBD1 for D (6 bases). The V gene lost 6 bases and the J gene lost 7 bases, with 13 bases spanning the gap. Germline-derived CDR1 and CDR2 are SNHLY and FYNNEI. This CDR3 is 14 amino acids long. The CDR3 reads CASSQTGYNSPLHF. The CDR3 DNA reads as TGTGCCAGCAGCCAAACAGGGTACAATTCACCCCTCCACTTT.

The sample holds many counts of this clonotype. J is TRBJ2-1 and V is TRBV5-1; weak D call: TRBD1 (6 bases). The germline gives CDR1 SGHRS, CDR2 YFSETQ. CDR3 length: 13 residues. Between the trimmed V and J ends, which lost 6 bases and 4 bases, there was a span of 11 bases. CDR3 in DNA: TGCGCCAGCACCAGGGGCGGATACAATGAGCAGTTCTTC. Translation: CASTRGGYNEQFF.

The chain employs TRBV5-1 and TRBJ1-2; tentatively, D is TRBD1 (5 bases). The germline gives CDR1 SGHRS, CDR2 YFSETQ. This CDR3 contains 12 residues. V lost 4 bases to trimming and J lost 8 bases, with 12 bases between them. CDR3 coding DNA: TGCGCCAGCAGCACGGGGCGGCACGGCTACACCTTC. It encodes CASSTGRHGYTF.

CDR3 nucleotide sequence: TGTGCCACCAGCAACCTACTACCCGCGCGAAATGAGCAGTTCTTC. Translating it yields CATSNLLPARNEQFF. The chain recombines TRBV15 with TRBJ2-1; D gene uncertain. Looked up from germline, CDR1 is LNHNV and CDR2 is YYDKDF (reference sequence). V was trimmed by 4 bases and J by 7 bases, leaving 17 bases between them. This CDR3 is built from 15 residues.

The CDR3, as DNA: TGTGCCAGCAGTTACTCGAAAGGAAGCTATGGCTACACCTTC. Amino acids: CASSYSKGSYGYTF. The chain has TRBV6-2 or TRBV6-3 and TRBJ1-2; no firm D call. This CDR3 contains 14 residues. Trimming shortened V by 0 bases and J by 4 bases, and 9 bases separated the two germline ends. The germline V gene has CDR1 MNHEY and CDR2 SVGEGT.

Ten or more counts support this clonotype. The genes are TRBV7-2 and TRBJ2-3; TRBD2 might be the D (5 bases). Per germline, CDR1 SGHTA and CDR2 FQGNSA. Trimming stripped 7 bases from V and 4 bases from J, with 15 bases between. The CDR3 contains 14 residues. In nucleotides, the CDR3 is TGTGCCAGCATCCGGGGTGACCCCGCAGATACGCAGTATTTT. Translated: CASIRGDPADTQYF.

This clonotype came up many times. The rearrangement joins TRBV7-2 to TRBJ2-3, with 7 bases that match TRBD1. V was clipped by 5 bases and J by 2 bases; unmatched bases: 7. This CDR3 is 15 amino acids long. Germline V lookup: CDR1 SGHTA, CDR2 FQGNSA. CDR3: CASSREGANTDTQYF. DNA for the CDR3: TGTGCCAGCAGCCGAGAGGGGGCTAACACAGATACGCAGTATTTT.

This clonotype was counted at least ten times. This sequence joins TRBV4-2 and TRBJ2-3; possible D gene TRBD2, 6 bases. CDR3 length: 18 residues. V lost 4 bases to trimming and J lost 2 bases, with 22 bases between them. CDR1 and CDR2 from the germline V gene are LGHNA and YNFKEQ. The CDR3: CASSLTTRRREVTDTQYF. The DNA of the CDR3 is TGTGCCAGCAGCCTTACTACTCGTAGGCGGGAAGTCACAGATACGCAGTATTTT.

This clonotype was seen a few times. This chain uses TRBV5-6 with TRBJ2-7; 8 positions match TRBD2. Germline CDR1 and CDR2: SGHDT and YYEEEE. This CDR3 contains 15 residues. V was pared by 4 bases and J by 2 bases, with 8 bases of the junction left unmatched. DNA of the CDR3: TGTGCCAGCAGCCCGGGGGGAGCGGGAGCCTACGAGCAGTACTTC. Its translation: CASSPGGAGAYEQYF.

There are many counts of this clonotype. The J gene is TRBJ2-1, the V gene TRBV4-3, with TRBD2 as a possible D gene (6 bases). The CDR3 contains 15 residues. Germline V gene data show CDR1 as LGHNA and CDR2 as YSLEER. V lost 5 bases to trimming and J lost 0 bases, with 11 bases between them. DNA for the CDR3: TGCGCCAGCAGCAAGACTAGGAGCTCCTACAATGAGCAGTTCTTC. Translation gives CASSKTRSSYNEQFF.

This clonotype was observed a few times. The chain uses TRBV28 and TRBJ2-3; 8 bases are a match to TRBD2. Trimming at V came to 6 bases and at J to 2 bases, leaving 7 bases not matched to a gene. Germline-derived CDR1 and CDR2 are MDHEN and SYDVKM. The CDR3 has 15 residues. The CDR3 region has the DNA TGTGCCAGCAGCGCCCAGCGGGAGCTCACAGATACGCAGTATTTT. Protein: CASSAQRELTDTQYF.

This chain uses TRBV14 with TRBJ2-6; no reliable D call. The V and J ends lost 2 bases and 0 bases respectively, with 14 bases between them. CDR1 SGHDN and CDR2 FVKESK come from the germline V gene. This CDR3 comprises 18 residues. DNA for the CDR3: TGTGCCAGCAGCCAACGGGCCAGATTTCCCTCTGGGGCCAACGTCCTGACTTTC. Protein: CASSQRARFPSGANVLTF.

The chain's CDR3 is CSAFHTSQGAKNIQYF. The CDR3 DNA sequence: TGCAGTGCTTTCCACACTAGCCAGGGGGCCAAAAACATTCAGTACTTC. This chain joins TRBV20-1 and TRBJ2-4; D possibly matches TRBD1 or TRBD2 (6 bases each). Trimming removed 5 bases at V and 1 base at J, with 18 bases between. The CDR3 covers 16 residues. Looked up from germline, CDR1 is DFQATT and CDR2 is SNEGSKA (reference sequence).

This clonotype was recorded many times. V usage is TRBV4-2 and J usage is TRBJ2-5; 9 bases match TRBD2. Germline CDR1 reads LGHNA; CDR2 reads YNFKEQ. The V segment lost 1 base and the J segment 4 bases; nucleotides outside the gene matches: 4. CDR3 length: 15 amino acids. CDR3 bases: TGTGCCAGCAGCCAAGTAGCGGGAGTGGGAGAGACCCAGTACTTC. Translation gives CASSQVAGVGETQYF.

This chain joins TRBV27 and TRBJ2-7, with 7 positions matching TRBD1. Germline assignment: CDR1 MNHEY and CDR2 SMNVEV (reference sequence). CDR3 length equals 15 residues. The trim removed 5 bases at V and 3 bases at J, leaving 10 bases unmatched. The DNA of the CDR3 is TGTGCCAGCAGTGCCTCCGGGACAGCTTTCTACGAGCAGTACTTC. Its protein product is CASSASGTAFYEQYF.